This T cell receptor (beta chain) was obtained from a study of blood T cell repertoires in COVID-19. As processed by the authors: Amplification with reference gene primers provided the estimates of nucleated cell counts. TCRdb keeps only in-frame clones here, not all; method: immunoSEQ multiplex PCR. V, J and clone size are taken as reported in that table, and D and trimming were inferred from the DNA itself. Among 100,000 or so clones, around 90% were seen once, and the ten largest hold about 6.5%. Germline V gene data show CDR1 as GTSNPN and CDR2 as SVGIG (reference sequence). J lost 7 bases, V lost 2 bases, and 4 bases had no gene match. The CDR3 covers 13 residues.

Sample: peripheral blood. The chain joins TRBV30 to TRBJ2-4; the match to TRBD1 covers 8 bases. The receptor's source is a woman aged 55-70 years with acute or convalescent COVID-19. The CDR3 loop reads CAWSRTGRNIQYF. The CDR3 nucleotides read TGTGCCTGGAGTAGGACAGGGAGGAACATTCAGTACTTC.